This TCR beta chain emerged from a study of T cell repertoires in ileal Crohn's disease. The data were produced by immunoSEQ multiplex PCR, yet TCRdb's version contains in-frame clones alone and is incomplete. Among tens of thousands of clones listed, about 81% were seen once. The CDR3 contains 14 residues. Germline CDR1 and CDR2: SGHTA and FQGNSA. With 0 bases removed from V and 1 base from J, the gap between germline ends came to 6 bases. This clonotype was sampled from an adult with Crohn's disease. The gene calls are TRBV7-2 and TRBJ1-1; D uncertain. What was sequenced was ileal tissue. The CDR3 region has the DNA TGTGCCAGCAGCTTAGCCAGGTCGAACACTGAAGCTTTCTTT. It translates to CASSLARSNTEAFF.